This entry is about one T cell receptor beta chain. The target of this receptor is not known. Base qualities are not recorded, but no much larger clone differs from it by a single base. CDR1 and CDR2 are drawn from the germline V gene: LGHNA, YNFKEQ. V is cut by 1 base and J by 4 bases, and the space between the germline ends is 8 bases. The CDR3 numbers 14 residues from cysteine through phenylalanine. Of the read, only the CDR3 DNA is kept; its 42 bases are in frame from base 1. The data are from a study of blood T cells in healthy people across ages (dated by TCRdb to about 2015). With respect to the entire study: In model experiments, template switching captured about one uniquely barcoded TCR beta cDNA molecule for every two T cells. Age-related changes in TCR beta repertoire diversity were measured in the study by deep sequencing normalized with unique cDNA molecular identifiers. The donors were split into four age groups: young (average 16 years), middle-aged (roughly 40), aged (about 56) and long-lived (over 75). To avoid experimental bias, donors of different ages were distributed randomly across sequencing lanes. Two additional independent replicas of 1 million unique cDNA reads from the same blood draw were analyzed for two donors (one aged 18 to 30 and one aged 80 or older).

Study-wide findings and limitations: Compared with the aged group, more naive CD4+ T cells, fewer expanded clones and increased TCR diversity were shown by the long-lived group, suggesting age selection. As age increased, observed TCR beta diversity per million T cells dropped in a roughly linear way, and a significant reduction was already evident by age approximately 40. The percentage of naive T cells measured by flow cytometry correlated strongly with observed TCR beta diversity. Donor CMV infection status was unknown, potentially confounding age-related changes in expanded clonotypes. Because profiling used bulk unsorted PBMCs, naive and antigen-experienced compartments could not be compared conclusively. Estimates of total diversity from one million sequenced T cells were regarded as lower bounds and underestimates.

Systemically healthy Caucasian individuals from Russia, some 40 in total and aged about 6 to 100 years, were included as donors. Ten milliliters of peripheral blood were drawn from each donor into EDTA-treated Vacutainer tubes. Ficoll-Paque density-gradient centrifugation was used to isolate PBMCs, with at least 7 million per sample. Total RNA was extracted from PBMCs with Trizol reagent, with at least 5 micrograms obtained per sample. The percentages of naive CD45RAhigh/CD27high T cells were determined by flow cytometry on a PBMC aliquot from every donor. Library creation used 5' RACE. Sequencing relied on an Illumina HiSeq 2500. A second PCR of roughly 6 to 12 cycles was performed with a sample-barcoded 5' primer and a J-beta primer mix. Each TCR beta cDNA molecule received a unique molecular identifier from a template-switch 5' adaptor carrying 12 random nucleotides. At least 2.5 million CDR3-containing paired-end reads were obtained from each sample. All of the RNA was converted into first-strand cDNA using the Mint cDNA synthesis kit, with a TRBC-specific oligonucleotide serving as the primer. Following uracil-DNA glycosylase treatment, a first 18-cycle PCR with universal primers M1SS and BC2_uni_R was performed on all cDNA. The original pipeline was this. For normalization, 1 million high-quality reads were randomly selected from each sample, with every read carrying a distinct molecular identifier. Instead of being binned into consensus sequences, reads with shared molecular identifiers were discarded. MiTCR, with a Q25 quality threshold and the strictest error-elimination algorithm, was used for CDR3 identification, clonotype clustering and error correction. A nonparametric unseen species model with Euler transformation was used to estimate lower-bound total TCR beta diversity. Starting from the raw public reads, TCRdb applied fastp trimming at Q25, assembled clones with MiXCR and retained in-frame beta chains. Duplicate CDR3 protein sequences are folded into a single record with the most common DNA and genes. The V and J calls here are based on TCRdb, not the publication. This sample holds about 780,000 distinct CDR3 sequences; 35% to 60% were observed only once. Together, the top ten hold 18% of the sample.

This TCR derives from a man older than 75 in good health. The sequencing sample was made of blood. The rearrangement joined TRBV4-2 to TRBJ1-5, with no confidently assigned D gene. CDR3 sequence: CASSQGSDNQPQHF. The DNA sequence is as follows: TGTGCCAGCAGCCAAGGTTCAGATAATCAGCCCCAGCATTTT.